A selection of T cell receptor beta chains follows, all from one sample in a study of cytomegalovirus exposure and HLA in healthy donors. Profiling relied on immunoSEQ multiplex PCR, and the TCRdb table lists in-frame clones only, not all of them. The profile covers about 190,000 clones, with over 75% appearing a single time and over 5.5% taken by the ten largest. The sequencing input was PBMCs. All receptors derive from a man aged 40-50 years in good health and CMV-seropositive. Both conserved end residues are trimmed from each CDR3. The D gene is left open where the match is weak. The size field is filled for only some rows; it gives once, few, many or a size class.

V: TRBV7-6; size: .; D: .; CDR3: ASSPRAGHLRDEQY
V: TRBV5-4; size: .; D: .; CDR3: ASSIAGPYYGYT
V: TRBV2; size: .; D: .; CDR3: ASIDRKLVSKTQY
V: TRBV5-4; size: few; D: .; CDR3: ASSPGGSYEQY
V: TRBV5-1; size: .; D: .; CDR3: ASSLGSRSQY
V: TRBV4-1; size: .; D: TRBD1; CDR3: ASSQEKRQGYEQY
V: TRBV7-2; size: .; D: TRBD1; CDR3: ASSLRQGRLYEQY
V: TRBV9; size: .; D: .; CDR3: ASSVGTTYTGEPF
V: TRBV18; size: .; D: TRBD1; CDR3: ASSPYSTGGGTEAF
V: TRBV2; size: .; D: .; CDR3: ASSVLKTEVNYGYT
V: TRBV7-2; size: few; D: TRBD1; CDR3: ASSLDRGLSETQY
V: TRBV5-6; size: .; D: .; CDR3: ASSLATGGSYNEQF
V: TRBV7-3; size: .; D: TRBD1; CDR3: ASSPPRTGRYEQY
V: TRBV27; size: few; D: TRBD2; CDR3: ASRKSLTSGGGTYEQY
V: TRBV18; size: once; D: .; CDR3: ASSPQLLRNLRGYGYT
V: TRBV4-3; size: .; D: .; CDR3: ASSPKGGRDTQY
V: TRBV4-3; size: .; D: TRBD2; CDR3: ASSRGLAGAYEQY
V: TRBV9; size: .; D: TRBD2; CDR3: ASSTRLASFTNPTDTQY
V: TRBV30; size: few; D: .; CDR3: AWRAKGGRTEAF
V: TRBV5-4; size: .; D: .; CDR3: ASSLSDISYEQY
V: TRBV13; size: .; D: TRBD2; CDR3: ASSFTRGGQWSTDTQY
V: TRBV5-1; size: .; D: .; CDR3: ASSGDRHATNEKLF
V: TRBV27; size: .; D: TRBD1; CDR3: ASSIWTGGDSGELF
V: TRBV19; size: .; D: TRBD1; CDR3: ASSEYRTGVPGRDTQY
V: TRBV7-2; size: .; D: .; CDR3: ASSFHSFNEKLF
V: TRBV25-1; size: .; D: TRBD2; CDR3: ASSEYSGIGLSNIQY
V: TRBV6-6; size: .; D: .; CDR3: ASVGLEENTEAF
V: TRBV2; size: .; D: TRBD2; CDR3: ASSPLRGGGTDTQY
V: TRBV6-6; size: .; D: TRBD1; CDR3: ASSRDRGQGSPLH
V: TRBV18; size: .; D: TRBD1; CDR3: ASSRQGIAGNTEAF
V: TRBV7-2; size: .; D: TRBD1; CDR3: ASSLDGQGLNEQF
V: TRBV11-2; size: .; D: .; CDR3: ASSLAGSNSPLH
V: TRBV7-6; size: few; D: TRBD2; CDR3: ASSLGGSGGNYEQY
V: TRBV7-3; size: .; D: .; CDR3: ASSLLPGRGLSYGYT
V: TRBV5-4; size: .; D: TRBD1; CDR3: ASSSQGVYEQY
V: TRBV2; size: .; D: .; CDR3: ASSGVFSYEQY
V: TRBV29-1; size: .; D: TRBD1; CDR3: SVEDLPQTGGLGKLF
V: TRBV7-2; size: .; D: .; CDR3: ASSLRGPGTLNEKLF
V: TRBV27; size: few; D: .; CDR3: ASLSTDTQY
V: TRBV7-9; size: few; D: .; CDR3: SSSLGGGGAPEAF
V: TRBV6-5; size: .; D: .; CDR3: ASSRILNTEAF
V: TRBV5-1; size: .; D: .; CDR3: ASGPGHLNTGELF
V: TRBV7-2; size: .; D: .; CDR3: ASKLFGGGASYEQY
V: TRBV5-1; size: .; D: .; CDR3: ASSYQGSEAF
V: TRBV7-8; size: .; D: .; CDR3: ATGPAHSNQPQH
V: TRBV5-4; size: .; D: .; CDR3: ASSFGGRGNTEAF
V: TRBV7-7; size: .; D: TRBD1; CDR3: ASSSFPGQAYEQY
V: TRBV7-9; size: .; D: .; CDR3: ASIKGEGAYEQY
V: TRBV4-1; size: .; D: TRBD1; CDR3: ASSQGRDRGKY
V: TRBV11-1; size: .; D: .; CDR3: ASSAVTGPQH
V: TRBV7-6; size: .; D: TRBD2; CDR3: ASSRGLAGGIRTGELF
V: TRBV19; size: .; D: .; CDR3: ASSGLAYEQY
V: TRBV11-2; size: .; D: TRBD1; CDR3: ASSSDRNHEKLF
V: TRBV30; size: .; D: .; CDR3: AWRERPYGKLF
V: TRBV4-3; size: .; D: .; CDR3: ASSQEAGGSLTDTQY